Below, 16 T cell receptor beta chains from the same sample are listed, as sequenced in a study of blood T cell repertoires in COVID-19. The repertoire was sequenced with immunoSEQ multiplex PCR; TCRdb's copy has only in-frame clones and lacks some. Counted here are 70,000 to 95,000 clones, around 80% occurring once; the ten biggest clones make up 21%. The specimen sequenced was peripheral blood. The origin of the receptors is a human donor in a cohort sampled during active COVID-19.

CDR3 DNA: TGTGCCAGTACCCCGCGGATTTATAATTCACCCCTCCACTTT. As protein: CASTPRIYNSPLHF. The chain uses TRBV19 and TRBJ1-6, with D unclear. Per germline, CDR1 LNHDA and CDR2 SQIVND (reference sequence). The V gene lost 7 bases and the J gene lost 4 bases, with 11 bases spanning the gap. This CDR3 is 14 amino acids long. The full variable domain, in which reference TRBV19 and TRBJ1-6 provide the parts outside the CDR3, is DGGITQSPKYLFRKEGQNVTLSCEQNLNHDAMYWYRQDPGQGLRLIYYSQIVNDFQKGDIAEGYSVSREKKESFPLTVTSAQKNPTAFYLCASTPRIYNSPLHFGNGTRLTVT.

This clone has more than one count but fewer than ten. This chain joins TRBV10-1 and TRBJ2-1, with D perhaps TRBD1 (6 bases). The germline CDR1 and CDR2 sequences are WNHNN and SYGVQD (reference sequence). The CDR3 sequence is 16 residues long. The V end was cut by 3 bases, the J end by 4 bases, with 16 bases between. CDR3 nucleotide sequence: TGCGCCAGCAGTGAAATTATTGGGACAATGTACAATGAGCAGTTCTTC. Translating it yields CASSEIIGTMYNEQFF.

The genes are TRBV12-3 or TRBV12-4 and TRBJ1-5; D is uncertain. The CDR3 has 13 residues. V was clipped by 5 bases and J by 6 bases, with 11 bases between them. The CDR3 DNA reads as TGTGCCAGCAGTGAATCGGGGAGTCAGCCCCAGCATTTT. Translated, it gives CASSESGSQPQHF.

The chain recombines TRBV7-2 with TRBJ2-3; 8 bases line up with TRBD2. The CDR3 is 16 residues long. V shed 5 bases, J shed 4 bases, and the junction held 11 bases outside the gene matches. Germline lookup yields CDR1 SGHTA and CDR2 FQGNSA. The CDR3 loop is CASSPAGGGLPDTQYF. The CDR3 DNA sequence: TGTGCCAGCAGCCCCGCGGGCGGGGGGCTCCCAGATACGCAGTATTTT.

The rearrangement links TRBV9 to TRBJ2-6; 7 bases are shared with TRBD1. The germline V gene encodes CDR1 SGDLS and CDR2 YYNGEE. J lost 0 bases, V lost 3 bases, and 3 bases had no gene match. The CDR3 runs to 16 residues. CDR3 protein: CASSEGQISGANVLTF. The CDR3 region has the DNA TGTGCCAGCAGCGAGGGACAGATCTCTGGGGCCAACGTCCTGACTTTC.

The CDR3 DNA follows: TGTGCCAGCAGTTCCGGGACTAGCGGGGGGAACTACGAGCAGTACTTC. Protein sequence: CASSSGTSGGNYEQYF. The J gene is TRBJ2-7, the V gene TRBV28, with 15 bases aligning to TRBD2. The CDR3 runs 16 residues. Trimming took 4 bases from V and 3 from J; bases not matched to a gene: 4. Germline values: CDR1 MDHEN, CDR2 SYDVKM.

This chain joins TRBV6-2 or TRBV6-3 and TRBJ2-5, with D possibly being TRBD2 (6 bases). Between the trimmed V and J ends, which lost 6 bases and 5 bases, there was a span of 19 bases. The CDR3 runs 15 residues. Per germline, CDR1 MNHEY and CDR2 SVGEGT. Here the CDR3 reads CASSSPRRGYETQYF. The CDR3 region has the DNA TGTGCCAGCAGCTCGCCTAGGAGGGGCTACGAGACCCAGTACTTC.

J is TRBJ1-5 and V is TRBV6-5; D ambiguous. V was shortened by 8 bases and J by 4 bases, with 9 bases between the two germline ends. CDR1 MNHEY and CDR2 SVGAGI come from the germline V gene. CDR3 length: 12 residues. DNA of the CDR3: TGTGCCAGCGGCCCTCCAAATCAGCCCCAGCATTTT. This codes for CASGPPNQPQHF.

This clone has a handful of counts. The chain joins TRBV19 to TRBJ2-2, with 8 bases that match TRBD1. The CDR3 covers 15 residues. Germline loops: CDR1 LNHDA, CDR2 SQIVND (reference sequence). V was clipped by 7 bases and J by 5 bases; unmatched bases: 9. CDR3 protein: CASTRQGILTGELFF. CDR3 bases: TGTGCCAGTACCCGACAGGGGATATTGACCGGGGAGCTGTTTTTT. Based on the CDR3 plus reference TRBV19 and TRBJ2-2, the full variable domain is DGGITQSPKYLFRKEGQNVTLSCEQNLNHDAMYWYRQDPGQGLRLIYYSQIVNDFQKGDIAEGYSVSREKKESFPLTVTSAQKNPTAFYLCASTRQGILTGELFFGEGSRLTVL.

CDR3: CASSFGQVNEQFF. For the CDR3, the DNA is TGCGCCAGCAGCTTCGGACAGGTCAATGAGCAGTTCTTC. J is TRBJ2-1 and V is TRBV5-1; TRBD1 matches at 7 bases. Per germline, CDR1 SGHRS and CDR2 YFSETQ. CDR3 length: 13 amino acids. V was pared by 2 bases and J by 6 bases, with 2 bases of the junction left unmatched.

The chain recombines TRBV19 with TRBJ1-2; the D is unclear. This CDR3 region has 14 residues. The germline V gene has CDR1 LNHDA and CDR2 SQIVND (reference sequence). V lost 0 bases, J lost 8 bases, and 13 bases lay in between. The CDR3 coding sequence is TGTGCCAGTAGTATAGATGTTCGGGGATTGGGCTACACCTTC. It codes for CASSIDVRGLGYTF.

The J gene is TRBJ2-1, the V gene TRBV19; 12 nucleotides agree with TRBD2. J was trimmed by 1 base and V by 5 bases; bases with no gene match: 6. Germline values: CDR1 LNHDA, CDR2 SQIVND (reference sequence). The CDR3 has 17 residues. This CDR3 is CASSPPSGGASYNEQFF. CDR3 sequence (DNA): TGTGCCAGTAGTCCACCTAGCGGGGGGGCGTCCTACAATGAGCAGTTCTTC.

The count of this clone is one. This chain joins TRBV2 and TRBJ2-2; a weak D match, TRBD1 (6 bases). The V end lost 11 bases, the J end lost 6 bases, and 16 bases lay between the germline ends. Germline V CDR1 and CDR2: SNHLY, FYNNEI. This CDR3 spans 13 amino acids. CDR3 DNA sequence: TGTGCCTCCCGGGACATTGCGGCCGGGGAGCTGTTTTTT. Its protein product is CASRDIAAGELFF.

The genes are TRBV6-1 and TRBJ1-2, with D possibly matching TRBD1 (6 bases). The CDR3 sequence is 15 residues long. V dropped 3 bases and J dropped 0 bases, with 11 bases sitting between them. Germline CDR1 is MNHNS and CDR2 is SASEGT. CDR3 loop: CASSDGQTANYGYTF. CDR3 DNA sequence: TGTGCCAGCAGTGATGGACAGACAGCTAACTATGGCTACACCTTC.

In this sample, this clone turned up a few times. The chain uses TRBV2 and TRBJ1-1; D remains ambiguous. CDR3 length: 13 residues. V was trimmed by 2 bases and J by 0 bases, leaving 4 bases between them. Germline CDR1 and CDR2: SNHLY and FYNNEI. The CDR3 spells CASSELLNTEAFF. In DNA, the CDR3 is TGTGCCAGCAGTGAATTATTGAACACTGAAGCTTTCTTT.

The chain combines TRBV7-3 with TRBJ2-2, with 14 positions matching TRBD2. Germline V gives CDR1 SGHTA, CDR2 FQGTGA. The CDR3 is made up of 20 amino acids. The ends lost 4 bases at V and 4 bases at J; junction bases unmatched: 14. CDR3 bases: TGTGCCAGCAGCTCCGCCGGTGGACTAGCGGGGGGCCCAGGCACCGGGGAGCTGTTTTTT. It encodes CASSSAGGLAGGPGTGELFF.